The 17 T cell receptor beta chains reported below all come from one sample, sequenced in a study of cytomegalovirus exposure and HLA in healthy donors. PCR was performed using 60 Vbeta and 13 Jbeta primers. Sequencing used immunoSEQ multiplex PCR; TCRdb keeps in-frame clones, though not all of them. The sample consists of about 100,000 clones, 81% of them appearing once. What was sequenced was PBMCs. Receptors originate from a woman in her seventies in good health and CMV-seropositive.

This clone occurred a few times. J is TRBJ2-7 and V is TRBV19, with 11 bases identical to TRBD2. There are 16 residues in the CDR3. J gave up 0 bases and V 4 bases, and 5 bases lay outside the gene matches. The germline CDR1 and CDR2 sequences are LNHDA and SQIVND (reference sequence). Here the CDR3 DNA reads TGTGCCAGTAGTAAAGGACTAGCGGGTCTCTCCTACGAGCAGTACTTC. This translates into CASSKGLAGLSYEQYF.

This rearrangement joins TRBV5-1 to TRBJ2-7, with D possibly being TRBD2 (6 bases). Trimming removed 0 bases from V and 0 bases from J, with 10 bases in between. The CDR3 is 15 residues long. Germline CDR1 reads SGHRS; CDR2 reads YFSETQ. The CDR3 sequence is CASSLGDSLSYEQYF. The CDR3 DNA sequence: TGCGCCAGCAGCTTGGGGGACTCCCTCTCCTACGAGCAGTACTTC.

The rearrangement links TRBV7-2 to TRBJ2-3, with D maybe TRBD2 (5 bases). V gave up 3 bases and J gave up 2 bases, with 9 bases separating them. CDR1 is SGHTA and CDR2 is FQGNSA in the germline V gene. The CDR3 contains 14 residues. CDR3: CASSFRGYTDTQYF. Written as DNA, the CDR3 is TGTGCCAGCAGCTTCCGGGGATACACAGATACGCAGTATTTT.

The rearrangement uses TRBV11-2 and TRBJ1-5; D is unclear. Trimming stripped 3 bases from V and 5 bases from J, with 11 bases between. There are 14 residues in the CDR3. Germline CDR1 reads SGHAT; CDR2 reads FQNNGV. This CDR3 reads CASSLPGPDQPQHF. The CDR3 coding sequence is TGTGCCAGCAGCTTGCCGGGTCCAGATCAGCCCCAGCATTTT.

This clone was picked up a small number of times. The chain recombines TRBV5-1 with TRBJ1-6, with 8 bases matching TRBD1. This CDR3 comprises 14 residues. The trim removed 3 bases at V and 8 bases at J, leaving 4 bases unmatched. CDR1 is SGHRS and CDR2 is YFSETQ in the germline V gene. This CDR3 reads CASSWGQVDSPLHF. As DNA, the CDR3 is TGCGCCAGCAGCTGGGGACAGGTCGATTCACCCCTCCACTTT.

This chain connects TRBV5-1 to TRBJ2-1, with D maybe TRBD2 (6 bases). The ends were cut back, 5 bases at V and 5 bases at J, with 17 bases in the middle. Germline CDR1 and CDR2: SGHRS and YFSETQ. The CDR3 is 15 amino acids. The CDR3 reads CASSRSSGRNNEQFF. The CDR3 DNA reads as TGCGCCAGCAGTCGCTCCAGCGGGCGAAACAATGAGCAGTTCTTC.

The V gene is TRBV5-8, the J gene TRBJ2-5; 9 nucleotides line up with TRBD1. CDR1 and CDR2 (germline): SGHTS, YDEGEE. There are 13 residues in the CDR3. The V gene end was trimmed by 1 base and the J gene end by 13 bases; junction bases not matched to a gene: 8. The CDR3 region is CASSLTRDRDGYF. The CDR3 DNA follows: TGTGCCAGCAGCTTGACCCGGGACAGGGATGGGTACTTC. The full variable domain, completed using reference TRBV5-8 and TRBJ2-5, is EAGVTQSPTHLIKTRGQQATLRCSPISGHTSVYWYQQALGLGLQFLLWYDEGEERNRGNFPPRFSGRQFPNYSSELNVNALELEDSALYLCASSLTRDRDGYFGPGTRLLVL.

The gene calls are TRBV10-2 and TRBJ1-5; D possibly corresponds to TRBD1 (6 bases). The CDR3 is 13 amino acids. Trimming removed 8 bases at V and 6 bases at J, with 14 bases between. Germline CDR1 reads WSHSY; CDR2 reads SAAADI. CDR3 loop: CASSLQQGQPQHF. The CDR3, as DNA: TGCGCCAGCTCACTCCAACAGGGTCAGCCCCAGCATTTT.

This chain joins TRBV2 and TRBJ2-2; TRBD2 is a possible D gene (6 bases). The germline V and J ends were trimmed by 6 bases and 5 bases, with 25 bases remaining between them. This CDR3 spans 18 amino acids. Germline CDR1 is SNHLY and CDR2 is FYNNEI. CDR3 nucleotides: TGTGCCAGCAGCCAAGTCGCGGGACCGAAAACAGCGACCGGGGAGCTGTTTTTT. The encoded protein is CASSQVAGPKTATGELFF.

This chain uses TRBV6-5 with TRBJ1-1; TRBD1 matches 8 bases. This CDR3 region has 14 residues. The V gene end was trimmed by 6 bases and the J gene end by 1 base; junction bases not matched to a gene: 4. Germline V gene lookup returns CDR1 MNHEY and CDR2 SVGAGI. CDR3 sequence (DNA): TGTGCCAGCAGACGCGACAGGGGGAACACTGAAGCTTTCTTT. Translating it yields CASRRDRGNTEAFF.

The CDR3 DNA is TGTGCCAGCAGCTTGGCGGGAGCGGGCTACGAGCAGTACTTC. The encoded protein is CASSLAGAGYEQYF. The chain has TRBV11-3 and TRBJ2-7; 7 nucleotides match TRBD2. The V and J ends lost 3 bases and 3 bases, in that order; junction bases with no gene match: 5. Germline V gene data show CDR1 as SGHNT and CDR2 as YENEEA. CDR3 length: 14 amino acids. Full variable domain (outside the CDR3, taken from reference TRBV11-3 and TRBJ2-7): EAGVVQSPRYKIIEKKQPVAFWCNPISGHNTLYWYLQNLGQGPELLIRYENEEAVDDSQLPKDRFSAERLKGVDSTLKIQPAELGDSAVYLCASSLAGAGYEQYFGPGTRLTVT.

This chain joins TRBV30 and TRBJ1-2; 12 positions agree with TRBD1. Germline-derived CDR1 and CDR2 are GTSNPN and SVGIG (reference sequence). The CDR3 covers 14 residues. The trim removed 4 bases at V and 5 bases at J, leaving 5 bases unmatched. The CDR3 coding sequence is TGTGCCTGGAATCGGGGACAGGGGGCATATGGCTACACCTTC. It codes for CAWNRGQGAYGYTF. The full variable domain, its missing parts supplied by reference TRBV30 and TRBJ1-2, is SQTIHQWPATLVQPVGSPLSLECTVEGTSNPNLYWYRQAAGRGLQLLFYSVGIGQISSEVPQNLSASRPQDRQFILSSKKLLLSDSGFYLCAWNRGQGAYGYTFGSGTRLTVV.

The chain has TRBV19 and TRBJ2-4; D is uncertain. Germline CDR1 LNHDA, CDR2 SQIVND (reference sequence). This CDR3 has 14 residues. V shed 1 base and J shed 7 bases, with 11 bases lying between them. This CDR3 is CASSIGLSANIQYF. The CDR3 DNA is TGTGCCAGTAGTATAGGACTGAGCGCGAACATTCAGTACTTC. Full variable domain (remainder filled in from reference TRBV19 and TRBJ2-4): DGGITQSPKYLFRKEGQNVTLSCEQNLNHDAMYWYRQDPGQGLRLIYYSQIVNDFQKGDIAEGYSVSREKKESFPLTVTSAQKNPTAFYLCASSIGLSANIQYFGAGTRLSVL.

This chain joins TRBV7-9 and TRBJ2-7, with D maybe TRBD1 (6 bases). V lost 4 bases and J 0 bases, leaving 10 bases between the germline ends. There are 14 residues in the CDR3. Germline lookup yields CDR1 SEHNR and CDR2 FQNEAQ (reference sequence). The CDR3 DNA reads TGTGCCAGCAGCTCCTGGGACATCTCCTACGAGCAGTACTTC. Amino acids: CASSSWDISYEQYF.

The chain combines TRBV2 with TRBJ2-7, with TRBD2 as a possible D gene (5 bases). V was pared by 4 bases and J by 7 bases, with 8 bases between. The CDR3 spans 11 residues. The germline gives CDR1 SNHLY, CDR2 FYNNEI. The CDR3 is CASSARTEQYF. The CDR3 DNA reads as TGTGCCAGCAGTGCAAGGACTGAGCAGTACTTC.

The V gene is TRBV10-3, the J gene TRBJ1-1, with a possible D match to TRBD1 (5 bases). Germline V gene sequence: CDR1 ENHRY, CDR2 SYGVKD. This CDR3 is 14 amino acids long. Trimming left V 0 bases short and J 7 bases short, with 12 bases between. The CDR3, as DNA: TGTGCCATCAGTGAGTCAAGGGGTGAGAATGAAGCTTTCTTT. Translating it yields CAISESRGENEAFF.

The chain couples TRBV5-6 to TRBJ2-1; D remains ambiguous. The germline CDR1 and CDR2 sequences are SGHDT and YYEEEE. V was pared by 0 bases and J by 9 bases, with 10 bases between. CDR3 size: 13 residues. CDR3 amino acids: CASSLVGPGEQFF. The CDR3 DNA reads TGTGCCAGCAGCTTGGTTGGGCCTGGTGAGCAGTTCTTC.